This TCR beta chain was documented in a study of T cells in Graves' hyperthyroidism and ophthalmopathy. Overall study: Before treatment of any kind, peripheral blood was taken at initial diagnosis.

The CDR3 has 15 residues. The germline V gene encodes CDR1 MNHNS and CDR2 SASEGT. The trim removed 7 bases at V and 1 base at J, leaving 4 bases unmatched. Researchers took RNA transcripts and amplified the TCR beta CDR3 regions from them. The HTBI primer set served for first-round RT-PCR of the TCR CDR3. TCRdb processed the multiplex PCR reads anew with MiXCR; each CDR3 protein has one entry. The sample lists about 400,000 distinct CDR3 sequences, 20% to 30% seen once, with over 70% in the top ten. The TCR sequence derives from a middle-aged man with Graves' hyperthyroidism. V gene TRBV6-1 combines with J gene TRBJ2-1, with TRBD1 matching over 10 bases. The sample was blood. DNA for the CDR3: TGTGCCAGCAAGGAGGGACAGGGGTCCTACAATGAGCAGTTCTTC. Translating gives CASKEGQGSYNEQFF.